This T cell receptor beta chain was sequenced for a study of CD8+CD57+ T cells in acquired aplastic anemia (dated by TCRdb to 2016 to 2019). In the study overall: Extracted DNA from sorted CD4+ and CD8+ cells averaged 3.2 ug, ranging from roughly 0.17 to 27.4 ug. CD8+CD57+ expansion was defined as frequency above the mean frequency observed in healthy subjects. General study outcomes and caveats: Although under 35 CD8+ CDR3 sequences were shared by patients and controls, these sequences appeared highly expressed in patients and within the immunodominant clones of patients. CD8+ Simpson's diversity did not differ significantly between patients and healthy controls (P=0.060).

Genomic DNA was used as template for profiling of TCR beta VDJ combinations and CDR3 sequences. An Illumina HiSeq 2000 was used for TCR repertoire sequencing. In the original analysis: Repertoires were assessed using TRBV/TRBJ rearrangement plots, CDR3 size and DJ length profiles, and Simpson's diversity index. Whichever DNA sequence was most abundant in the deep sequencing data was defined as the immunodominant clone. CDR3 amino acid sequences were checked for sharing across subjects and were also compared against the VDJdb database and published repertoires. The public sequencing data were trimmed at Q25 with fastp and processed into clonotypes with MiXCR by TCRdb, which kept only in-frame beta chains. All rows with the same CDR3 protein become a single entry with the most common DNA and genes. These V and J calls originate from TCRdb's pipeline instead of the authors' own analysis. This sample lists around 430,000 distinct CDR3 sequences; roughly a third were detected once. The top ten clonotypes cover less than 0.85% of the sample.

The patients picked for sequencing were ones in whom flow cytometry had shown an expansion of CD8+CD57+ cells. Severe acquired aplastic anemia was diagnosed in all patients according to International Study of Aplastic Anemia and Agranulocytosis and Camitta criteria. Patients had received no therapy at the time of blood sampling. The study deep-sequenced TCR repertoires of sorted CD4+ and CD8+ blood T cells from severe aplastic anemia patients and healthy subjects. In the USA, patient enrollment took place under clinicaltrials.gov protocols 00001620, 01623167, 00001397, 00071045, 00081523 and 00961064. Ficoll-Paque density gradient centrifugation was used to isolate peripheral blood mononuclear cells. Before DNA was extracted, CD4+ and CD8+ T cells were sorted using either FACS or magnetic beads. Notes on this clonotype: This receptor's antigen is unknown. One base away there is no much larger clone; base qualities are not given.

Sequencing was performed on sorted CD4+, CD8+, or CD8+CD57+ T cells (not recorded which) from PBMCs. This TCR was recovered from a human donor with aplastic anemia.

The DNA sequence is as follows: TGCAGTGCTAGAGTAAGTCGGGCGACCAGCTCCTACGAGCAGTACTTC. Translated, it gives CSARVSRATSSYEQYF. Recombination connected TRBV20-1 to TRBJ2-7, with no D gene named confidently. CDR1 and CDR2 are read off the germline V gene (reference sequence) as DFQATT and SNEGSKA. V and J lose 1 base and 0 bases, and a span of 16 bases separates them. The CDR3, cysteine through phenylalanine, is 16 amino acids long. Solely the CDR3 DNA is kept, with 48 bases framed from the first base.